The rows below give T cell receptor beta chains drawn from one sample of a study of shared clonotypes between healthy human individuals. TCRdb keeps only in-frame clones here, not all; method: immunoSEQ multiplex PCR. Of under 1,900,000 clones in the sample, 98% were seen once. The sample comprised naive CD4+ T cells sorted from blood. These receptors all stem from a man aged 30 to 39 in good health. CDR3s include the opening cysteine and the closing phenylalanine or tryptophan. Fields, in order: clone size, CDR3 length, V gene, D gene, J gene, CDR3 DNA, CDR3 protein. The D gene is left open where the match is weak. Expanded clones are given a class, and other clones once, few, many or no size at all.

size: NA
length: 18
V: TRBV5-1
D: TRBD2
J: TRBJ2-2
DNA: TGCGCCAGCAGCCCGGACCCAGGACTAGCGGGAGGCACCGGGGAGCTGTTTTTT
CDR3: CASSPDPGLAGGTGELFF

size: NA
length: 18
V: TRBV2
D: NA
J: TRBJ1-5
DNA: TGTGCCAGCAGTGATCAAGAGACAGCCACTTATAGCAATCAGCCCCAGCATTTT
CDR3: CASSDQETATYSNQPQHF

size: NA
length: 13
V: TRBV5-5
D: NA
J: TRBJ2-7
DNA: TGTGCCAGCAGCTTAGGTGGGGTCTACGAGCAGTACTTC
CDR3: CASSLGGVYEQYF

size: NA
length: 15
V: TRBV14
D: TRBD1
J: TRBJ1-1
DNA: TGTGCCAGCAGCCAACAACAGGGGATCACTCCTGAAGCTTTCTTT
CDR3: CASSQQQGITPEAFF

size: NA
length: 14
V: TRBV5-1
D: NA
J: TRBJ1-1
DNA: TGCGCCAGCAGCTTTCAGCCTAGTAACACTGAAGCTTTCTTT
CDR3: CASSFQPSNTEAFF

size: NA
length: 14
V: TRBV5-4
D: NA
J: TRBJ2-7
DNA: TGTGCCAGCAGCCCGGGTGGGGGAAAAATCGAGCAGTACTTC
CDR3: CASSPGGGKIEQYF

size: NA
length: 16
V: TRBV6-5
D: TRBD2
J: TRBJ2-1
DNA: TGTGCCAGCAGTTATACTAGCGGGACCCTAGACAATGAGCAGTTCTTC
CDR3: CASSYTSGTLDNEQFF

size: NA
length: 14
V: TRBV5-1
D: NA
J: TRBJ2-1
DNA: TGCGCCAGCAGCTTGGATACAGGTTACAATGAGCAGTTCTTC
CDR3: CASSLDTGYNEQFF

size: NA
length: 15
V: TRBV5-4
D: NA
J: TRBJ1-5
DNA: TGTGCCAGCAGCTTGGGAGGGGGAACGAATCAGCCCCAGCATTTT
CDR3: CASSLGGGTNQPQHF

size: NA
length: 17
V: TRBV27
D: NA
J: TRBJ2-2
DNA: TGTGCCAGCAGTTTATTCGGGGGCAGGGCCAACACCGGGGAGCTGTTTTTT
CDR3: CASSLFGGRANTGELFF

size: NA
length: 12
V: TRBV5-5
D: NA
J: TRBJ2-7
DNA: TGTGCCAGCAGTCTCGTCCCGTACGAGCAGTACTTC
CDR3: CASSLVPYEQYF

size: NA
length: 14
V: TRBV18
D: NA
J: TRBJ1-2
DNA: TGTGCCAGCTCACCACGGGCGGAGGCGGGCGGCTACACCTTC
CDR3: CASSPRAEAGGYTF

size: NA
length: 14
V: TRBV9
D: NA
J: TRBJ2-1
DNA: TGTGCCAGCAGCGTAGGCGGTGCCTACAATGAGCAGTTCTTC
CDR3: CASSVGGAYNEQFF

size: NA
length: 12
V: TRBV5-1
D: NA
J: TRBJ1-2
DNA: TGCGCCAGCAGCTTGGCGGGGCGCGGCTACACCTTC
CDR3: CASSLAGRGYTF

size: NA
length: 14
V: TRBV7-9
D: NA
J: TRBJ1-2
DNA: TGTGCCAGCAGCTTCGACTTAGAGACAGGCTGGAATACCTTC
CDR3: CASSFDLETGWNTF

size: NA
length: 15
V: TRBV7-6
D: TRBD2
J: TRBJ2-7
DNA: TGTGCCAGCAGCTTAGAGAGCGGGAGTAACTACGAGCAGTACTTC
CDR3: CASSLESGSNYEQYF

size: NA
length: 15
V: TRBV7-9
D: TRBD1
J: TRBJ1-2
DNA: TGTGCCAGCAGCTCCCGGGACAGGCTAAACTATGGCTACACCTTC
CDR3: CASSSRDRLNYGYTF

size: NA
length: 17
V: TRBV6-1
D: TRBD2
J: TRBJ2-1
DNA: TGTGCCAGCAGTGAACCCCGTGGTAGCGGGAGGGTATATGAGCAGTTCTTC
CDR3: CASSEPRGSGRVYEQFF

size: NA
length: 12
V: TRBV28
D: NA
J: TRBJ2-1
DNA: TGTGGGGTCGAGGCGACTTACAATGAGCAGTTCTTC
CDR3: CGVEATYNEQFF

size: NA
length: 13
V: TRBV9
D: NA
J: TRBJ2-3
DNA: TGTGCCAGCAGCGTCCTAGCTACAGATACGCAGTATTTT
CDR3: CASSVLATDTQYF

size: NA
length: 13
V: TRBV28
D: TRBD1
J: TRBJ1-2
DNA: TGTGCCAGCAGTCTCGGGACAGACTATGGCTACACCTTC
CDR3: CASSLGTDYGYTF

size: NA
length: 14
V: TRBV5-4
D: TRBD1
J: TRBJ2-2
DNA: TGTGCCAGCAGCTCGGACAGGGGGCCCGGGGAGCTGTTTTTT
CDR3: CASSSDRGPGELFF

size: NA
length: 18
V: TRBV15
D: TRBD2
J: TRBJ2-1
DNA: TGTGCCACCAGTCGGGGGGGGCTGGGAACGAGCTCCTACAATGAGCAGTTCTTC
CDR3: CATSRGGLGTSSYNEQFF

size: NA
length: 12
V: TRBV10-3
D: TRBD1
J: TRBJ1-4
DNA: TGTGCCATCTCGGACAGGGCTGAAAAACTGTTTTTT
CDR3: CAISDRAEKLFF

size: NA
length: 16
V: TRBV5-4
D: NA
J: TRBJ1-4
DNA: TGTGCCAGCAGTCCCCACCCAAAGGGATTGGGGGAAAAACTGTTTTTT
CDR3: CASSPHPKGLGEKLFF

size: NA
length: 14
V: TRBV9
D: NA
J: TRBJ2-7
DNA: TGTGCCAGCAGCGTAGGGACAGTTATCGGCGAGCAGTACTTC
CDR3: CASSVGTVIGEQYF

size: NA
length: 12
V: TRBV27
D: NA
J: TRBJ2-5
DNA: TGTGCCAGCGGGATTCGGAGGGAGACCCAGTACTTC
CDR3: CASGIRRETQYF

size: NA
length: 13
V: TRBV2
D: NA
J: TRBJ2-7
DNA: TGTGCCAGCAGTGCGTTGCCTTCCTACGAGCAGTACTTC
CDR3: CASSALPSYEQYF

size: once
length: 15
V: TRBV19
D: NA
J: TRBJ1-2
DNA: TGTGCCAGTATGGCTTTGGGTTCGACTAACTATGGCTACACCTTC
CDR3: CASMALGSTNYGYTF

size: NA
length: 15
V: TRBV28
D: TRBD1
J: TRBJ2-1
DNA: TGTGCCAGCAGTTTGTGGACAGGGCGAAGGGATGAGCAGTTCTTC
CDR3: CASSLWTGRRDEQFF

size: few
length: 10
V: TRBV28
D: NA
J: TRBJ2-7
DNA: TGTGCCAGCAGTTTAAACGAGCAGTACTTC
CDR3: CASSLNEQYF

size: NA
length: 13
V: TRBV7-8
D: NA
J: TRBJ2-1
DNA: TGTGCCAGCAGCTTTCTACAATACAATGAGCAGTTCTTC
CDR3: CASSFLQYNEQFF

size: few
length: 17
V: TRBV9
D: TRBD2
J: TRBJ2-2
DNA: TGTGCCAGCAGCGTAGCTGGACTAGCCATCGGGGACGGGGAGCTGTTTTTT
CDR3: CASSVAGLAIGDGELFF

size: NA
length: 19
V: TRBV7-8
D: TRBD2
J: TRBJ2-2
DNA: TGTGCCAGCAGCTTAAGCACCGGACTAGCGGGAAAGGACACCGGGGAGCTGTTTTTT
CDR3: CASSLSTGLAGKDTGELFF

size: NA
length: 14
V: TRBV5-4
D: NA
J: TRBJ1-1
DNA: TGTGCCAGCAGCTCCAGGGGCGGCCACACTGAAGCTTTCTTT
CDR3: CASSSRGGHTEAFF

size: NA
length: 15
V: TRBV6-1
D: NA
J: TRBJ1-1
DNA: TGTGCCAGCAGTGAACTGAACAGCTGGAACACTGAAGCTTTCTTT
CDR3: CASSELNSWNTEAFF

size: NA
length: 16
V: TRBV27
D: NA
J: TRBJ2-1
DNA: TGTGCCAGCAGTTTGCGGTTTACGGGCACACACAATGAGCAGTTCTTC
CDR3: CASSLRFTGTHNEQFF

size: NA
length: 11
V: TRBV7-2
D: NA
J: TRBJ1-2
DNA: TGTGCCAGCAGCTTAGACCTAGGCTACACCTTC
CDR3: CASSLDLGYTF

size: NA
length: 17
V: TRBV11-3
D: NA
J: TRBJ2-5
DNA: TGTGCCAGCAGCTTAGATCTGGATTGGGTCCCCCAAGAGACCCAGTACTTC
CDR3: CASSLDLDWVPQETQYF

size: NA
length: 14
V: TRBV11-2
D: NA
J: TRBJ1-3
DNA: TGTGCCAGCAGCCCGTTGGGAATTGGAAACACCATATATTTT
CDR3: CASSPLGIGNTIYF

size: NA
length: 16
V: TRBV7-9
D: NA
J: TRBJ2-7
DNA: TGTGCCAGCAGCTTCGGAAAATCTAGCGACCCCTACGAGCAGTACTTC
CDR3: CASSFGKSSDPYEQYF

size: NA
length: 15
V: TRBV13
D: TRBD1
J: TRBJ2-3
DNA: TGTGCCAGCAGCTACGGACAGGGGAAGGCAGATACGCAGTATTTT
CDR3: CASSYGQGKADTQYF

size: NA
length: 14
V: TRBV2
D: NA
J: TRBJ1-2
DNA: TGTGCCAGCAGGGAAAACAGAGAAATCTATGGCTACACCTTC
CDR3: CASRENREIYGYTF

size: NA
length: 14
V: TRBV9
D: TRBD1
J: TRBJ2-1
DNA: TGTGCCAGCAGCTTCAGGACAGGGCGGGATGAGCAGTTCTTC
CDR3: CASSFRTGRDEQFF

size: NA
length: 16
V: TRBV5-1
D: TRBD1
J: TRBJ2-2
DNA: TGCGCCAGCAGCTTGACGGGACAGGGTTCGACCGGGGAGCTGTTTTTT
CDR3: CASSLTGQGSTGELFF

size: NA
length: 16
V: TRBV19
D: NA
J: TRBJ2-3
DNA: TGTGCCAGTAGGTGGTCGTGGACCTCGAGCACAGATACGCAGTATTTT
CDR3: CASRWSWTSSTDTQYF

size: NA
length: 16
V: TRBV9
D: NA
J: TRBJ2-7
DNA: TGTGCCAGCAGCTCCCAACCGTCGGGGTTACTCTACGAGCAGTACTTC
CDR3: CASSSQPSGLLYEQYF

size: NA
length: 15
V: TRBV29-1
D: TRBD2
J: TRBJ2-1
DNA: TGCAGCGTCCTAAGGATCGGGACTAATAAAAATGAGCAGTTCTTC
CDR3: CSVLRIGTNKNEQFF

size: NA
length: 16
V: TRBV4-3
D: NA
J: TRBJ2-3
DNA: TGCGCCAGCAGCCAGATTGCTGGGAGTCGCACAGATACGCAGTATTTT
CDR3: CASSQIAGSRTDTQYF

size: NA
length: 15
V: TRBV7-2
D: NA
J: TRBJ1-1
DNA: TGTGCCAGCAGCTTAAACCCCTCCGGCGACACTGAAGCTTTCTTT
CDR3: CASSLNPSGDTEAFF

size: NA
length: 16
V: TRBV18
D: NA
J: TRBJ1-3
DNA: TGTGCCAGCTCACCACCGAGCGGGGGCTCTGGAAACACCATATATTTT
CDR3: CASSPPSGGSGNTIYF

size: NA
length: 14
V: TRBV9
D: NA
J: TRBJ2-7
DNA: TGTGCCAGCAGCGTAGCTCTCAAAGCCGGCGAGCAGTACTTC
CDR3: CASSVALKAGEQYF